This T cell receptor (beta chain) came from a study of T-cell reconstitution after alpha-beta-depleted transplantation in children listed by TCRdb under 2016. At the level of the whole study: Using TCR repertoire profiling, the study followed T-cell immune reconstitution in a quantitative way in children after TCRalphabeta/CD19-depleted allogeneic hematopoietic cell transplantation.

A distance of 18 bases separates the germline ends of V and J, which lose 5 bases and 6 bases respectively. From the cysteine up to the phenylalanine, the CDR3 has a length of 14 residues. The sequence is cut down to CDR3 DNA, 42 bases in frame from base 1. The germline V gene gives CDR1 as SGHRS and CDR2 as YFSETQ. Library generation was performed with PCR. This sample was sequenced with an Illumina HiSeq 2500. TCR libraries were prepared with molecular barcoding, using unique molecular identifiers to normalize TCRbeta repertoire quantification. The public reads were reanalyzed by TCRdb: fastp trimming at Q25, MiXCR alignment, in-frame beta chains only. Rows are combined by CDR3 protein, so each entry shows the most common genes and DNA. Recorded for this sample are about 340,000 distinct CDR3 sequences; 10% to 15% of them occurred a single time. Approximately 4.2% of the sample comes from the top ten.

This clonotype has only a few counts. Its antigen is currently not known. No much larger clone is present one base from it, and per-base qualities are unavailable. The sequence links TRBV5-1 to TRBJ2-7; the D gene cannot be resolved beyond TRBD1 or TRBD2, each matching 5 bases. The sample consisted of PBMCs, taken from the stem cell graft. This clonotype was obtained from a human donor who donated a stem cell graft to a child with Fanconi anemia. The sequenced DNA: TGCGCCAGCAGTCTCTGGGACGGGGAGCTCGAGCAGTACTTC. This sequence encodes CASSLWDGELEQYF.